This T cell receptor (beta chain) emerged from a study of control samples from healthy donors and cancer patients. V lost 7 bases and J 3 bases, leaving 27 bases between the germline ends. The germline CDR1 and CDR2 sequences are GTSNPN and SVGIG (reference sequence). The CDR3 consists of 17 residues. Sequencing used immunoSEQ multiplex PCR; TCRdb keeps in-frame clones, though not all of them. The sample has approximately 89,000 clones; 80% to 90% are singletons. The J gene is TRBJ1-1, the V gene TRBV30; a possible D gene is TRBD1 (5 bases). This TCR came from a man aged 50-59 years in good health. Sequences were obtained from blood. The CDR3 loop is CAFLFMTVSRRDTEAFF. As DNA, the CDR3 is TGTGCCTTCCTCTTTATGACAGTCTCACGGAGGGACACTGAAGCTTTCTTT.